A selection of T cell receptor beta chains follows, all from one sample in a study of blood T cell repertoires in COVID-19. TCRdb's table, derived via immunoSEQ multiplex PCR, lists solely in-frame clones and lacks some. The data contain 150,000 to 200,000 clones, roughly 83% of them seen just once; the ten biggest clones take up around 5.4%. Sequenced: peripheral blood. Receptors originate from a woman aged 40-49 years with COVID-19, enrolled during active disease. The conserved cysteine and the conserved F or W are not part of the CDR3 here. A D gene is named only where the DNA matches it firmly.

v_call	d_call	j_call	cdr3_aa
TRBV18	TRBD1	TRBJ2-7	ASSPRDSWSEQY
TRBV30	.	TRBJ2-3	AWSGRASAGTDTQY
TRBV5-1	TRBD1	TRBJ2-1	ASSWAGQVYNEQF
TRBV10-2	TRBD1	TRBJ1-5	ASSEETGRNNQPQH
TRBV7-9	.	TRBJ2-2	ASSLEVQGTGELF
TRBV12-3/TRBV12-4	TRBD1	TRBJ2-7	ASRRTGDYEQY
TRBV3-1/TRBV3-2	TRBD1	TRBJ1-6	ASGDSSYNSPLH
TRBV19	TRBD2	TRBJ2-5	ASSRTPSGGPSSETQY
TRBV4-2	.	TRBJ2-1	ASSQEAAGNEQF
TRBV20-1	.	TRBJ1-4	SAQGEEKLF
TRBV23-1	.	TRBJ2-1	ASSQSIGGTVVNEQF
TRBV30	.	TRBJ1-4	ACRGEKLF
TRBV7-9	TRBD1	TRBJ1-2	ASSSQGDGYT
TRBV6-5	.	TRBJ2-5	ASSFQGAETQY
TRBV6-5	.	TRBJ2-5	ASTPGRDETQY
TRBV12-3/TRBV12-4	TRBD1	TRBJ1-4	ASSGTANEKLF
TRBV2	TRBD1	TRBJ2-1	ASRKGQGDNEQF
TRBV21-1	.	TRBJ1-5	ASSKVLIRDRRLPGNQPQH
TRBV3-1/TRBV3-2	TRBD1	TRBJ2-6	ASTPTGGAAGANVLT
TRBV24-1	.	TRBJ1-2	ATSDFRGGYT
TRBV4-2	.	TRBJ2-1	ASSQERNGEYNEQF
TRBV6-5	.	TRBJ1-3	ASSGQISGNTIY
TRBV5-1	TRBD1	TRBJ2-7	ASAPPGTEIPEQY
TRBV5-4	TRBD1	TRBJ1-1	ASSIRQGLMGAF
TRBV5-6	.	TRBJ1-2	ASSLGQAVGYGYT
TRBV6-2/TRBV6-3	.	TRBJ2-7	ASSPPLPYEQY
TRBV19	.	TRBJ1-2	ASSIRGTAGYT
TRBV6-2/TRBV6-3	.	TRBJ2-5	ASSRSSEEETQY
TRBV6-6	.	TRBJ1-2	ASSSERKSLYGYT
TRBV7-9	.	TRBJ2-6	ASSLIWEDSGANVLT
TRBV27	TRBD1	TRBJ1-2	ASSLSGLGQAYGYT
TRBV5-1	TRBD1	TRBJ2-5	ASSPDRVRETQY